This T cell receptor beta chain was captured by sequencing in a study of Graves' ophthalmopathy and Graves' hyperthyroidism. Looking at the study overall: Pretreatment peripheral blood was obtained at initial diagnosis.

The CDR3 consists of 14 residues. Germline CDR1 reads SSHAT; CDR2 reads FNYEAQ (reference sequence). Comment on this clonotype: The target antigen is unknown. The junction departs from the called germline gene at one end, perhaps through a read error.

Study-wide results and limits: Ophthalmopathy cases were distinguished from stable hyperthyroidism by a 13-signature model, reaching over 85% sensitivity and around 81% specificity.

RNA served as the template for amplifying TCR beta CDR3 regions. Scientists carried out first-round RT-PCR using HTBI primers and then a second-round multiplex PCR. TCRdb called the multiplex PCR reads again in MiXCR, with one record for every CDR3 protein. The table has 45,000 to 60,000 distinct CDR3 sequences, roughly 46% seen once. The diagnosis was founded upon clinical symptoms, serum thyroxine, TRAb, thyroid ultrasound and orbital computed tomography. The starting material, approximately 9.7 ml of fresh peripheral blood, provided the PBMCs. The source is an adult woman with Graves' ophthalmopathy. The sequenced sample was peripheral blood. The rearrangement joins TRBV7-7 to TRBJ1-1; weak D call: TRBD1 (5 bases). The CDR3 DNA sequence: TGTGCTAGCAGCCAACGGGGGGGAGGCACTGAAGCCTTCTTT. Its protein product is CASSQRGGGTEAFF.